Listed here is a single T cell receptor beta chain. As yet, its antigen is unknown. Germline values: CDR1 SGHTA, CDR2 FQGNSA. The V and J ends lost 1 base and 3 bases respectively, with 13 bases between them. The CDR3 totals 15 residues. The entry originates in a study of shared clonotypes between healthy human individuals. Turning to the study itself: A donor's plate count was three for CD4 naive and three for CD4 memory; CD8 naive had two and CD8 memory one.

Study-wide results and limits: Across subsets, estimated richness was generally greater for naive than for memory populations.

Sequencing was performed with immunoSEQ multiplex PCR; in TCRdb, only in-frame clones are kept and a portion is missing. The table has some 980,000 clones, 70% to 85% seen once. The chain employs TRBV7-2 and TRBJ2-7; the D is unclear. The sample comprised memory CD4+ T cells sorted from blood. Subset reported: CD45RA-negative fraction. The receptor's source is a man between 18 and 29 years old in good health. CDR3 protein: CASSLEVGSGYEQYF. The CDR3 nucleotides are TGTGCCAGCAGCTTAGAAGTAGGGTCAGGCTACGAGCAGTACTTC.